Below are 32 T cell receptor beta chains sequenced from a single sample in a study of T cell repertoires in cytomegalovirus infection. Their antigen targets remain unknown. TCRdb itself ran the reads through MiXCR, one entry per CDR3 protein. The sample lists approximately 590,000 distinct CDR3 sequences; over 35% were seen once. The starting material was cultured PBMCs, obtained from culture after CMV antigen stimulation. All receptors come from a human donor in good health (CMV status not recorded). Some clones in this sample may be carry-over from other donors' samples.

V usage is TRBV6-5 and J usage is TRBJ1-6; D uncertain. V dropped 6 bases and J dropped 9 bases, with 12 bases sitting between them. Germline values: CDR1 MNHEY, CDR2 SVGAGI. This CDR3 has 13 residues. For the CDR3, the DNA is TGTGCCAGCAGCTACCTCCTCGGTTCACCCCTCCACTTT. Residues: CASSYLLGSPLHF.

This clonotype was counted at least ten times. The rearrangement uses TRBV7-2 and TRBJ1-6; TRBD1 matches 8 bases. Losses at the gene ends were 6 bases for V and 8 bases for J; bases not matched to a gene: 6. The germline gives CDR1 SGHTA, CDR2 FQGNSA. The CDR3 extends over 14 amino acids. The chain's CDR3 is CASSSGQGYSPLHF. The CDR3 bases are TGTGCCAGCAGTTCCGGACAGGGATATTCACCCCTCCACTTT. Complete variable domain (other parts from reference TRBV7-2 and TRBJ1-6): GAGVSQSPSNKVTEKGKDVELRCDPISGHTALYWYRQSLGQGLEFLIYFQGNSAPDKSGLPSDRFSAERTGGSVSTLTIQRTQQEDSAVYLCASSSGQGYSPLHFGNGTRLTVT.

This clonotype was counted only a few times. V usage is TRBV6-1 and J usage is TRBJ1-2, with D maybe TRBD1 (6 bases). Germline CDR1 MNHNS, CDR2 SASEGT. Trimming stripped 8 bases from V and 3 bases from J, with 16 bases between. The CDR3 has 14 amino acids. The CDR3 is CASLGGGRDYGYTF. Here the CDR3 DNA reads TGTGCCAGCTTAGGGGGGGGGCGCGACTATGGCTACACCTTC.

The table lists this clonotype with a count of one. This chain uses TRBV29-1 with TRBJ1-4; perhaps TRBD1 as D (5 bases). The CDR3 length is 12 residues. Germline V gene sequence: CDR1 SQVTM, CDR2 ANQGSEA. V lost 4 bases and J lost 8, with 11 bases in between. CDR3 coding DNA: TGCAGCGTTGGGCAGACAGTAGAAAAACTGTTTTTT. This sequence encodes CSVGQTVEKLFF.

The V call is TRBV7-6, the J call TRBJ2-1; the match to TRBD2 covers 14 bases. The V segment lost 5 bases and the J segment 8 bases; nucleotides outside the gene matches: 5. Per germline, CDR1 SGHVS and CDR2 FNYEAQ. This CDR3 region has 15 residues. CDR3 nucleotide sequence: TGTGCCAGCAGCCTGACGGGACTAGCGGGAGATGAGCAGTTCTTC. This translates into CASSLTGLAGDEQFF.

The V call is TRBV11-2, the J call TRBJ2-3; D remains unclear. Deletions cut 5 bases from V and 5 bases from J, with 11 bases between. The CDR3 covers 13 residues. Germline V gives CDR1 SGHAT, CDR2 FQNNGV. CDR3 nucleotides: TGTGCCAGCAGCCCCGGAAGAAAAGATACGCAGTATTTT. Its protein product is CASSPGRKDTQYF.

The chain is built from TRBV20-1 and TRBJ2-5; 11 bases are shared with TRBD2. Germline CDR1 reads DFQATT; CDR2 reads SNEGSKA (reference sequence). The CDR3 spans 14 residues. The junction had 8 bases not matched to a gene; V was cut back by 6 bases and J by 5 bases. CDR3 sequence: CSAVAGGPWETQYF. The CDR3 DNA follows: TGCAGTGCGGTAGCGGGGGGGCCCTGGGAGACCCAGTACTTC.

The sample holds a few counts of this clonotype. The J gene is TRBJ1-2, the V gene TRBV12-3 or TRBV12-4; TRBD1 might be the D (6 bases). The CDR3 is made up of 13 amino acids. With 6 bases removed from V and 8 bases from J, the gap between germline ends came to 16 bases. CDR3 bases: TGTGCCAGCAGCGTCGGCAGGGGCATCGGCTACACCTTC. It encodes CASSVGRGIGYTF.

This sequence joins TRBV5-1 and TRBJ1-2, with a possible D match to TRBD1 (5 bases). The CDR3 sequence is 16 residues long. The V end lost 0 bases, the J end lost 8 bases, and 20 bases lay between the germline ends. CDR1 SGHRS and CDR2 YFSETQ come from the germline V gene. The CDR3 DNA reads TGCGCCAGCAGCTTGGTAATGGGACCTTCAAACCGGGGCTACACCTTC. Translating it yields CASSLVMGPSNRGYTF.

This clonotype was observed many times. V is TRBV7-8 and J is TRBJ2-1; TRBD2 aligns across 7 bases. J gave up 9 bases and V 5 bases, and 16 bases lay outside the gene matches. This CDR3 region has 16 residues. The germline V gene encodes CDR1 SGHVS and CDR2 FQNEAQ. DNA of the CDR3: TGTGCCAGCAGCCTAGGGAGGGACGGGACTCTTGGTGAGCAGTTCTTC. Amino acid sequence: CASSLGRDGTLGEQFF.

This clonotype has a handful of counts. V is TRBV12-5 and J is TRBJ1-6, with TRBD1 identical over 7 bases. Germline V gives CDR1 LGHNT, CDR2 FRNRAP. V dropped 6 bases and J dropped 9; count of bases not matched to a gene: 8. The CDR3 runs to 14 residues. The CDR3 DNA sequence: TGTGCTAGTGGCGTGGGGACAGTCCCTTCACCCCTCCACTTT. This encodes CASGVGTVPSPLHF. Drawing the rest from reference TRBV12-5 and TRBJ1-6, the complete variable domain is DARVTQTPRHKVTEMGQEVTMRCQPILGHNTVFWYRQTMMQGLELLAYFRNRAPLDDSGMPKDRFSAEMPDATLATLKIQPSEPRDSAVYFCASGVGTVPSPLHFGNGTRLTVT.

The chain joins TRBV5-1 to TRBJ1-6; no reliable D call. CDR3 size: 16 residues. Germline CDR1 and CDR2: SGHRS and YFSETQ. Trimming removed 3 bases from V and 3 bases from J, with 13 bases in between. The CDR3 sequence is CASSSDWEYYNSPLHF. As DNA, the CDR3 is TGCGCCAGCAGCTCCGACTGGGAGTACTATAATTCACCCCTCCACTTT.

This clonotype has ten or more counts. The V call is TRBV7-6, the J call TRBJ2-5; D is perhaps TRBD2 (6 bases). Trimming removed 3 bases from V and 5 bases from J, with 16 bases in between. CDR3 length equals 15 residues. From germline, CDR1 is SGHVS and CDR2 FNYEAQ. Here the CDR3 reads CASSFNPEGWETQYF. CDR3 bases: TGTGCCAGCAGCTTCAATCCGGAGGGATGGGAGACCCAGTACTTC.

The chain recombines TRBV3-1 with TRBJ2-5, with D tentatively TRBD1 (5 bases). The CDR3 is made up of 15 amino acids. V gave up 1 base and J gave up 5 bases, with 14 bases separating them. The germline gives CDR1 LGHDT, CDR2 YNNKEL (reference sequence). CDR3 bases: TGTGCCAGCAGCCAAGGAGGAAGGGGCCGGGAGACCCAGTACTTC. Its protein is CASSQGGRGRETQYF.

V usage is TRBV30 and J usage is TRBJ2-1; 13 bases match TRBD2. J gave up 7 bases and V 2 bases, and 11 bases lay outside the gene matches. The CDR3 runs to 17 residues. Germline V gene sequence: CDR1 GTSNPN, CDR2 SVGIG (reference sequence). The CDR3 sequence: CAWSPLGLAGIPNEQFF. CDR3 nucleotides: TGTGCCTGGAGTCCACTGGGACTAGCGGGGATTCCGAATGAGCAGTTCTTC.

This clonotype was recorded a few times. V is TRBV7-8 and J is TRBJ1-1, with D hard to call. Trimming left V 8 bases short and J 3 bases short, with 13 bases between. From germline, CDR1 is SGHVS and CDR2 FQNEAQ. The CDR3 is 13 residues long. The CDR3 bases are TGTGCCAGCTCCAGCCGGGTGCACACTGAAGCTTTCTTT. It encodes CASSSRVHTEAFF.

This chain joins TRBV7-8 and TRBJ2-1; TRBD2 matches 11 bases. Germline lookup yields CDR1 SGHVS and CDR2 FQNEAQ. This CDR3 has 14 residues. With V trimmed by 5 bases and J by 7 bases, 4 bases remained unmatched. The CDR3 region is CASSPGLAENEQFF. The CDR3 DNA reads TGTGCCAGCAGCCCGGGACTAGCGGAAAATGAGCAGTTCTTC.

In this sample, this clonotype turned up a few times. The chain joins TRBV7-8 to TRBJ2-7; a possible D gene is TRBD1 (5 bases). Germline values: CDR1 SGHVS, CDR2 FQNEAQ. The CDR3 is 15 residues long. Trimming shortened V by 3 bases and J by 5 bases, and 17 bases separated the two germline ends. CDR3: CASSFVTGDRDEQYF. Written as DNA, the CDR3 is TGTGCCAGCAGCTTTGTAACAGGCGATCGGGACGAGCAGTACTTC.

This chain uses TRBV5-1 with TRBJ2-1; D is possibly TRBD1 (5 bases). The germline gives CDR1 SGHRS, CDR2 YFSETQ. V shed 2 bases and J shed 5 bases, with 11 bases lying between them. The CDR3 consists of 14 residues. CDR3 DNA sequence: TGCGCCAGCAGCTTTCCAGGGTCCCACAATGAGCAGTTCTTC. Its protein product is CASSFPGSHNEQFF.

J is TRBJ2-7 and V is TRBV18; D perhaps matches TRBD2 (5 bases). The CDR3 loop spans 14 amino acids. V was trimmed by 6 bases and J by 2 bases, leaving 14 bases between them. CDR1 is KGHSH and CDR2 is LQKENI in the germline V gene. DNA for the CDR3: TGTGCCAGCTCTAGCGCCGCCCAAACCTACGAGCAGTACTTC. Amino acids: CASSSAAQTYEQYF.

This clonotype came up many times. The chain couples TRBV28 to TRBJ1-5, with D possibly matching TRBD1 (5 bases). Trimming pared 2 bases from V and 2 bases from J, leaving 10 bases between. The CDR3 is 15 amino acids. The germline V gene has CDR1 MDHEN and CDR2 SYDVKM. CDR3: CASSLQGSRNQPQHF. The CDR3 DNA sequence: TGTGCCAGCAGTTTACAGGGTTCGCGCAATCAGCCCCAGCATTTT.

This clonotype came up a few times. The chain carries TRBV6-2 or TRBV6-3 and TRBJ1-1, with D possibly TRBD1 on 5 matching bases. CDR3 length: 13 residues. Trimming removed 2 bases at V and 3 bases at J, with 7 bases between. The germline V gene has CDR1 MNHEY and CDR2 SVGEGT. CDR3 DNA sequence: TGTGCCAGCAGTTACGTCAGGGACACTGAAGCTTTCTTT. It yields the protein CASSYVRDTEAFF.

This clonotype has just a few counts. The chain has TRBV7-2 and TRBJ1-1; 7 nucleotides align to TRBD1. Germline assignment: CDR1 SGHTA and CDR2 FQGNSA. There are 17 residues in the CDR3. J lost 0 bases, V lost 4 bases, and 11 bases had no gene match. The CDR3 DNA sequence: TGTGCCAGCAGCTGGGGCGGGGGGGGACAGATGAACACTGAAGCTTTCTTT. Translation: CASSWGGGGQMNTEAFF.

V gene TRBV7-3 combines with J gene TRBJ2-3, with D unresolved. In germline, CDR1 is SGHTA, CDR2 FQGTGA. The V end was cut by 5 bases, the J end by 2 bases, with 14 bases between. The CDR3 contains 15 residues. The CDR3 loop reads CASSPSHILTDTQYF. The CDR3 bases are TGTGCCAGCAGCCCTAGTCATATTCTCACAGATACGCAGTATTTT.

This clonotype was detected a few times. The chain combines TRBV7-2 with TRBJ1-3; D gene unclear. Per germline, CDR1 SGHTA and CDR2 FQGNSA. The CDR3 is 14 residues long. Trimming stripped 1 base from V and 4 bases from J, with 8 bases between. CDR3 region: CASSLGQAGNTIYF. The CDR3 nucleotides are TGTGCCAGCAGCTTAGGCCAGGCAGGAAACACCATATATTTT.

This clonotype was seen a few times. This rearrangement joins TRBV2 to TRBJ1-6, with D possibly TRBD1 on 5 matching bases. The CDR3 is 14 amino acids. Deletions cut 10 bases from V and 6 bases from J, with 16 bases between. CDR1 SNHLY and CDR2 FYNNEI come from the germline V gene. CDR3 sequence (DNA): TGTGCCACCGCTCTTGGCAGGGTTAATTCACCCCTCCACTTT. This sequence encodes CATALGRVNSPLHF.

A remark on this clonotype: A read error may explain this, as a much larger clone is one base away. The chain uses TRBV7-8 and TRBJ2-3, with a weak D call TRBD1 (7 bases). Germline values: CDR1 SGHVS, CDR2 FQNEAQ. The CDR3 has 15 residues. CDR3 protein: CASSRGRGDPDAQYF. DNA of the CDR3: TGTGCCAGCAGCCGGGGCAGGGGGGACCCAGATGCGCAGTATTTT.

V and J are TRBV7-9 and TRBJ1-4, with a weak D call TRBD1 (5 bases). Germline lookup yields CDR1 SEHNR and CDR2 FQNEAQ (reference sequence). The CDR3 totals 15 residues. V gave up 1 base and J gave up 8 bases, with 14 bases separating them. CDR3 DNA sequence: TGTGCCAGCAGCTTAGGGGGCCTCGAAGGGGAAAAACTGTTTTTT. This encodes CASSLGGLEGEKLFF.

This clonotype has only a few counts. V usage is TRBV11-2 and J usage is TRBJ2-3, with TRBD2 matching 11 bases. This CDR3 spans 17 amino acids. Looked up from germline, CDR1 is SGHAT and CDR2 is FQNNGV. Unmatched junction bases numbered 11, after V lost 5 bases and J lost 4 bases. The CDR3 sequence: CASSMTRLAGLSDTQYF. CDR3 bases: TGTGCCAGCAGCATGACCCGACTAGCGGGATTATCAGATACGCAGTATTTT.

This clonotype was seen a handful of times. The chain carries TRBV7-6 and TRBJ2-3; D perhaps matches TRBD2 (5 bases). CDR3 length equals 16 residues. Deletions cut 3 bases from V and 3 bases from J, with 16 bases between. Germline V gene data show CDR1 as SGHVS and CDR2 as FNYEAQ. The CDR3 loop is CASSFSGQSGTDTQYF. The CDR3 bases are TGTGCCAGCAGCTTTAGTGGGCAGTCGGGGACAGATACGCAGTATTTT.

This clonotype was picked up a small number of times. The CDR3 region has the DNA TGCAGTGCTAGCCGCCACCAAGAGACCCAGTACTTC. Amino acids: CSASRHQETQYF. The chain is built from TRBV20-1 and TRBJ2-5; D unclear. There are 12 residues in the CDR3. The ends were cut back, 3 bases at V and 0 bases at J, with 5 bases in the middle. The germline gives CDR1 DFQATT, CDR2 SNEGSKA (reference sequence).

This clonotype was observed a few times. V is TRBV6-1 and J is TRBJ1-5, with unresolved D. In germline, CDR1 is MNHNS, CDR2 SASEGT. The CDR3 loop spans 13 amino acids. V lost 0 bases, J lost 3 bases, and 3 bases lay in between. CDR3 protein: CASSEANNQPQHF. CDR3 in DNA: TGTGCCAGCAGTGAAGCCAACAATCAGCCCCAGCATTTT.